This TCR beta chain emerged from a study of vaccination effects on CD4 cells after COVID-19. Background on the study: The cohort was immunized with two doses of either the BNT162b2 or mRNA-1273 vaccine.

Sequencing in the ViraFEST assay came after antigen-specific CD4+ T cells had been expanded with viral peptide pools, which were used to stimulate PBMC. Following 10 days of culture, CD4+ T cells were isolated. Trimming took 5 bases from V and 7 from J, leaving 14 bases between them. The germline gives CDR1 SGHTA, CDR2 FQGNSA. The CDR3 contains 13 residues. This clone was recorded a few times. Antigen: not known. The data were produced by immunoSEQ multiplex PCR, yet TCRdb's version contains in-frame clones alone and is incomplete. The sample consists of around 79,000 clones, around 76% of them appearing once.

The receptor was isolated from a human donor who received a COVID-19 vaccine. This chain uses TRBV7-2 with TRBJ1-1, with D perhaps matching TRBD1 (6 bases). Specimen: CD4+ T cells from PBMCs cultured with HCoV-229E spike peptides, collected before COVID-19 vaccination. The CDR3 loop reads CASSTYVDSEAFF. CDR3 in DNA: TGTGCCAGCAGCACCTACGTGGACAGTGAAGCTTTCTTT.